What follows is one T cell receptor (beta chain) and its context. Its antigen is not known. This specimen comes from a study of regulatory T cells in long-lasting Graves disease. The wider study: Over 5 years of antithyroid drugs plus positive TSH receptor antibodies defined persistent Graves' disease.

Arm-PCR with iRepertoire HTBI primers amplified the CDR3 regions for these TCR beta libraries. TCRdb fed the multiplex PCR reads into MiXCR, producing one record per CDR3 protein. The sample consists of about 430,000 distinct CDR3 sequences, roughly 23% of them appearing once. CDR3 length equals 12 residues. With 5 bases removed from V and 6 bases from J, the gap between germline ends came to 10 bases. Germline CDR1 reads LGHDT; CDR2 reads YNNKEL (reference sequence). As for time point: persistent/refractory GD, antithyroid drugs over 5 years with positive TRAb. PBMCs were the source of the RNA used for TCR sequencing. About 9.1 milliliters of peripheral blood went into EDTA tubes. Study results and caveats: Persistent patients had more shared public clonotypes (about 2,700) than new patients (about 900). Among samples with persistent disease, TRBV28, TRBJ1-2 and TRBJ2-5 were favored.

This clonotype was sampled from a female donor with Graves disease. The genes are TRBV3-1 and TRBJ2-5, with D uncertain. The sequenced sample was peripheral blood mononuclear cells (PBMCs), obtained when the disease was refractory, from a patient treated with antithyroid drugs. This chain's CDR3 is CASSSLTKTQYF. The CDR3 bases are TGTGCCAGCAGCTCTCTAACAAAGACCCAGTACTTC.